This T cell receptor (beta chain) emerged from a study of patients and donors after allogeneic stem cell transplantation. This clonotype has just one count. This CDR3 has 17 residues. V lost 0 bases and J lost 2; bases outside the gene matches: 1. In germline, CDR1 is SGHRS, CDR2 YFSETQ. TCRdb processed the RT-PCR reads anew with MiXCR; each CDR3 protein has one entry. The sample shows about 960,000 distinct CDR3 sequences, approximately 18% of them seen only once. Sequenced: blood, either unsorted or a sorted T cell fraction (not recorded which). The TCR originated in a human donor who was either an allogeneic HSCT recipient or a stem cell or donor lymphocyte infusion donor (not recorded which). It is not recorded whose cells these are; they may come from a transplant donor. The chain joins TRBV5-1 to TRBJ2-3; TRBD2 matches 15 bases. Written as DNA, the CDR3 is TGCGCCAGCAGCTTGGGGACTAGCGGGGGGGCCACAGATACGCAGTATTTT. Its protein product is CASSLGTSGGATDTQYF.